A single sample is the source of the 7 T cell receptor beta chains below, sequenced in a study of blood T cells in healthy people across ages. Alongside a J-beta primer mix, a sample-barcoded 5' primer served in a second PCR lasting about 6 to 11 cycles. Via MiXCR, TCRdb re-called the 5' RACE reads, giving one row per CDR3 protein. This sample yields hundreds of thousands of distinct CDR3 sequences, of which about 30% are seen a single time; 15% belongs to the top ten. Specimen: blood. The receptors derive from a woman of 80 years or more in good health.

This sequence joins TRBV7-9 and TRBJ2-3; D might be TRBD2 (6 bases). CDR1 is SEHNR and CDR2 is FQNEAQ in the germline V gene (reference sequence). The CDR3 spans 14 residues. Trimming took off 6 bases at V and 6 bases at J, with 16 bases between the two ends. CDR3 nucleotide sequence: TGTGCCAGCAGTTCTCAGGATGGGGGGGATACGCAGTATTTT. Its protein product is CASSSQDGGDTQYF.

This clonotype was seen at least ten times. This chain uses TRBV2 with TRBJ2-1; 8 bases map to TRBD2. Germline V CDR1 and CDR2: SNHLY, FYNNEI. V shed 6 bases and J 6 bases; nucleotides not matched to a gene: 4. There are 13 residues in the CDR3. The CDR3: CASSPGGLNEQFF. The DNA of the CDR3 is TGTGCCAGCAGCCCGGGGGGGCTCAATGAGCAGTTCTTC.

This clonotype appeared many times. The gene calls are TRBV7-9 and TRBJ1-4, with TRBD1 as a possible D gene (6 bases). Deletions cut 5 bases from V and 4 bases from J, with 11 bases between. The CDR3 extends over 14 amino acids. Per germline, CDR1 SEHNR and CDR2 FQNEAQ (reference sequence). The CDR3 coding sequence is TGTGCCAGCAGCACAGGGATGGGTAATGAAAAACTGTTTTTT. Its translation is CASSTGMGNEKLFF. Full variable domain (remainder filled in from reference TRBV7-9 and TRBJ1-4): DTGVSQNPRHKITKRGQNVTFRCDPISEHNRLYWYRQTLGQGPEFLTYFQNEAQLEKSRLLSDRFSAERPKGSFSTLEIQRTEQGDSAMYLCASSTGMGNEKLFFGSGTQLSVL.

This clonotype was observed at least ten times. The chain combines TRBV6-6 with TRBJ2-3, with TRBD2 matching 11 bases. The CDR3 spans 16 residues. Germline V gene lookup returns CDR1 MNHNY and CDR2 SVGAGI (reference sequence). Trimming at V came to 5 bases and at J to 1 base, leaving 5 bases not matched to a gene. The CDR3 spells CASSVGTSGGTDTQYF. The CDR3 DNA is TGTGCCAGCAGTGTTGGGACTAGCGGCGGCACAGATACGCAGTATTTT.

This clonotype was observed a few times. This chain links TRBV12-3 or TRBV12-4 with TRBJ2-2; 8 bases fit TRBD1. After removal of 7 bases from V and 3 bases from J, the junction contained 7 bases not matched to a gene. The CDR3 runs to 15 residues. CDR3: CASKPGGSYTGELFF. CDR3 DNA: TGTGCCAGCAAGCCAGGGGGCTCTTACACCGGGGAGCTGTTTTTT.

The genes are TRBV7-2 and TRBJ2-4; D ambiguous. The DNA end is more similar to TRBJ2-5, so the J call may be wrong. CDR1 SGHTA and CDR2 FQGNSA come from the germline V gene. There are 15 residues in the CDR3. The CDR3 here is CASSPGWSRQETQYF. The DNA of the CDR3 is TGTGCCAGCAGCCCCGGGTGGAGTAGACAAGAGACCCAGTACTTC.

This clonotype came up a few times. J is TRBJ2-2 and V is TRBV10-3; D is uncertain. Germline V CDR1 and CDR2: ENHRY, SYGVKD. The CDR3 totals 13 residues. Trimming cost V 8 bases and J 6 bases, with 13 bases left between them. CDR3 protein: CAIHDLLAGELFF. The CDR3 bases are TGTGCCATCCACGACCTGTTGGCCGGGGAGCTGTTTTTT.